The 17 T cell receptor beta chains given below trace back to one sample, sequenced in a study of blood T cell repertoires in COVID-19. Only in-frame clones appear in the TCRdb table, and some are missing; sequencing was by immunoSEQ multiplex PCR. This sample has approximately 120,000 clones, with about nine tenths found just once. Material: peripheral blood. These receptor sequences come from a human donor in a cohort sampled during active COVID-19.

The chain is built from TRBV5-1 and TRBJ2-7; TRBD2 agrees at 8 bases. The CDR3 length is 15 residues. V lost 1 base and J lost 4; bases outside the gene matches: 7. The germline CDR1 and CDR2 sequences are SGHRS and YFSETQ. DNA of the CDR3: TGCGCCAGCAGCTTGACTAGCGGCAGGCGGTACGAGCAGTACTTC. Translating gives CASSLTSGRRYEQYF.

V gene TRBV28 combines with J gene TRBJ2-2, with D maybe TRBD1 (6 bases). The CDR3 has 15 residues. Between the trimmed V and J ends, which lost 2 bases and 3 bases, there was a span of 10 bases. Germline values: CDR1 MDHEN, CDR2 SYDVKM. CDR3 coding DNA: TGTGCCAGCAGTTTACGAGGACAGTACACCGGGGAGCTGTTTTTT. This codes for CASSLRGQYTGELFF.

V and J are TRBV7-2 and TRBJ1-2; 8 positions match TRBD1. This CDR3 has 15 residues. The junction had 5 bases not matched to a gene; V was cut back by 1 base and J by 4 bases. Germline loops: CDR1 SGHTA, CDR2 FQGNSA. CDR3 nucleotides: TGTGCCAGCAGCTTAGGGGACAGGACCTTCTATGGCTACACCTTC. Translating gives CASSLGDRTFYGYTF.

This chain uses TRBV27 with TRBJ2-5; the D gene is possibly TRBD1 (6 bases). V lost 7 bases to trimming and J lost 1 base, with 16 bases between them. This CDR3 spans 15 amino acids. The V gene's germline CDR1 is MNHEY and CDR2 SMNVEV (reference sequence). The CDR3, as DNA: TGTGCCAGCAAGAACAGGGACGCCTTCCAAGAGACCCAGTACTTC. This translates into CASKNRDAFQETQYF.

For the CDR3, the DNA is TGTGCCAGCAGCTCTAACAGGAATCAGCCCCAGCATTTT. This translates into CASSSNRNQPQHF. This sequence joins TRBV11-2 and TRBJ1-5, with D perhaps matching TRBD1 (5 bases). The V end was cut by 4 bases, the J end by 4 bases, with 8 bases between. The germline V gene encodes CDR1 SGHAT and CDR2 FQNNGV. The length of the CDR3 is 13 residues.

The V call is TRBV18, the J call TRBJ1-2, with 8 positions matching TRBD1. The CDR3 has 13 residues. Unmatched junction bases numbered 6, after V lost 6 bases and J lost 6 bases. Germline V gene lookup returns CDR1 KGHSH and CDR2 LQKENI. CDR3 bases: TGTGCCAGCTCCCCGGGACAGGATAATGGCTACACCTTC. Amino acids: CASSPGQDNGYTF.

Comment on this clone: The same CDR3 is also encoded by other DNA sequences in this sample. The rearrangement joins TRBV5-1 to TRBJ1-1; D perhaps matches TRBD1 (6 bases). The CDR3 length is 14 residues. Germline V lookup: CDR1 SGHRS, CDR2 YFSETQ. Trimming removed 3 bases at V and 0 bases at J, with 9 bases between. CDR3 amino acids: CASSSTGLNTEAFF. CDR3 sequence (DNA): TGCGCCAGCAGCTCAACAGGGCTGAACACTGAAGCTTTCTTT.

This clone was found once. This sample includes further DNA sequences coding for the same CDR3. V is TRBV6-2 or TRBV6-3 and J is TRBJ2-7; D perhaps matches TRBD1 (5 bases). Trimming took off 4 bases at V and 0 bases at J, with 16 bases between the two ends. This CDR3 region has 16 residues. Germline-derived CDR1 and CDR2 are MNHEY and SVGEGT. The CDR3 is CASSSSRQGPSYEQYF. The CDR3 nucleotides read TGTGCCAGCAGTTCTTCACGGCAGGGTCCCTCCTACGAGCAGTACTTC.

This clone has more than one count but fewer than ten. The chain carries TRBV7-7 and TRBJ2-2, with 11 bases identical to TRBD2. The CDR3 covers 17 residues. The ends lost 5 bases at V and 4 bases at J; junction bases unmatched: 9. Germline V gene sequence: CDR1 SSHAT, CDR2 FNYEAQ (reference sequence). The CDR3 protein is CASSPRSGRVGTGELFF. CDR3 in DNA: TGTGCCAGCAGCCCACGTAGCGGGAGGGTAGGCACCGGGGAGCTGTTTTTT.

This rearrangement joins TRBV5-4 to TRBJ1-2, with 8 bases matching TRBD1. The trim removed 1 base at V and 4 bases at J, leaving 0 bases unmatched. CDR3 size: 13 residues. Germline CDR1 and CDR2: SGHNT and YYREEE (reference sequence). The CDR3 reads CASSLQGAYGYTF. Written as DNA, the CDR3 is TGTGCCAGCAGCTTGCAGGGGGCCTATGGCTACACCTTC.

This clone was counted a single time. V gene TRBV15 combines with J gene TRBJ2-7; 9 bases match TRBD2. Trimming removed 5 bases from V and 4 bases from J; junction bases left unmatched: 6. Germline V gene sequence: CDR1 LNHNV, CDR2 YYDKDF (reference sequence). The CDR3 totals 14 residues. The CDR3 DNA follows: TGTGCCACCAGCCCGTCGGCGGGAGGGTACGAGCAGTACTTC. Translated, it gives CATSPSAGGYEQYF.

This clone was counted a few times. CDR3 sequence reads: CASSPRGSYGYTF. The CDR3 DNA reads TGTGCCAGCAGCCCCCGGGGTAGCTATGGCTACACCTTC. This chain links TRBV9 with TRBJ1-2, with D uncertain. This CDR3 is 13 amino acids long. Trimming shortened V by 4 bases and J by 4 bases, and 11 bases separated the two germline ends. Germline V CDR1 and CDR2: SGDLS, YYNGEE.

A remark on this clone: The junction shows a germline mismatch at one end, possibly a read error. This chain connects TRBV9 to TRBJ2-3; D might be TRBD2 (6 bases). The germline gives CDR1 SGDLS, CDR2 YYNGEE. CDR3 length: 16 amino acids. CDR3 loop: CASSTGVSGGTDTQYF. The CDR3 DNA sequence: TGTGCCAGCAGCACCGGGGTTAGCGGTGGCACGGATACGCAGTATTTT.

V is TRBV6-5 and J is TRBJ2-7; 7 bases agree with TRBD1. Germline CDR1 MNHEY, CDR2 SVGAGI. Losses at the gene ends were 8 bases for V and 2 bases for J; bases not matched to a gene: 6. This CDR3 spans 13 amino acids. DNA for the CDR3: TGTGCCAGCCGAACCCAGGGGGCCTACGAGCAGTACTTC. This encodes CASRTQGAYEQYF.

Written as DNA, the CDR3 is TGCAGTGCTAGTCATCTAGCTAATCCCCAAGAGACCCAGTACTTC. Protein sequence: CSASHLANPQETQYF. The rearrangement links TRBV20-1 to TRBJ2-5; D possibly corresponds to TRBD2 (5 bases). This CDR3 has 15 amino acids. Per the germline V gene, CDR1 is DFQATT and CDR2 is SNEGSKA (reference sequence). Between the trimmed V and J ends, which lost 3 bases and 1 base, there was a span of 15 bases.

The rearrangement joins TRBV5-1 to TRBJ1-1, with D unresolved. CDR3 size: 13 residues. V was clipped by 6 bases and J by 3 bases, with 12 bases between them. Germline loops: CDR1 SGHRS, CDR2 YFSETQ. This CDR3 is CASMSVRDTEAFF. The CDR3 region has the DNA TGCGCCAGCATGTCGGTGAGAGACACTGAAGCTTTCTTT.

V usage is TRBV4-3 and J usage is TRBJ2-7; 11 nucleotides agree with TRBD1. Germline trimming cut 0 bases from V and 3 bases from J; bases unmatched to any gene: 13. The length of the CDR3 is 19 residues. Germline values: CDR1 LGHNA, CDR2 YSLEER. The CDR3 region is CASSQDPLDPGTGGYEQYF. As DNA, the CDR3 is TGCGCCAGCAGCCAAGATCCTCTAGATCCAGGGACAGGGGGCTACGAGCAGTACTTC.